This TCR beta chain derives from a study of CD8+ T cells in alopecia areata. Study as a whole: Patients remained on tofacitinib for 6 to 18 months and then went 6 months without it.

Trimming cost V 4 bases and J 6 bases, with 16 bases left between them. The V gene's germline CDR1 is SQVTM and CDR2 ANQGSEA. The CDR3 is 13 residues long. This clone was observed a few times. After isolation, RNA underwent reverse transcription to generate cDNA as the sequencing template. Measured with immunoSEQ multiplex PCR; TCRdb has only the in-frame clones, and not every one. The sample holds 110,000 or so clones, around two fifths seen once. Patients with alopecia areata provided lesional scalp punch biopsies as well as peripheral blood. This TCR came from a human donor with alopecia areata. The chain joins TRBV29-1 to TRBJ2-7; D remains ambiguous. The sequenced sample consisted of CD4+ T cells sorted from blood. The DNA of the CDR3 is TGCAGCGTTGGGTCTCAGGTCAAGGGCGAGCAGTACTTC. Translated: CSVGSQVKGEQYF.